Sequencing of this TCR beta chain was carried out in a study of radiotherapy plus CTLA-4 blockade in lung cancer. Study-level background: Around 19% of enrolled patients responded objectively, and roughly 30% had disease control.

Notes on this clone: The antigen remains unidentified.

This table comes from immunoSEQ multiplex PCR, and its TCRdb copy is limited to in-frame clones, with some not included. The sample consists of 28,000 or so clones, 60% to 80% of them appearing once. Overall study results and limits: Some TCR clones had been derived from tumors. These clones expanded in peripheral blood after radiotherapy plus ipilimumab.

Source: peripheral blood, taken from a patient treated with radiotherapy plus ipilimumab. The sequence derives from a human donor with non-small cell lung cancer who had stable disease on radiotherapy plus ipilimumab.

The CDR3, as DNA: TGTGCCAGCAGCTTGTTGGGACAGGGAGGCTCCTACGAGCAGTACTTC. As protein: CASSLLGQGGSYEQYF. This rearrangement joins TRBV7-9 to TRBJ2-7, with 9 bases fitting TRBD1. CDR3 size: 16 residues. Germline trimming cut 3 bases from V and 0 bases from J; bases unmatched to any gene: 6. The germline CDR1 and CDR2 sequences are SEHNR and FQNEAQ (reference sequence).